These 14 T cell receptor beta chains share one sample of origin, sequenced in a study of blood T cell repertoires in COVID-19. Repertoires were generated with immunoSEQ multiplex PCR, while TCRdb's copy carries only in-frame clones and drops some. The sample yields around 240,000 clones, approximately 85% seen once. The sample consisted of PBMCs or T cells enriched from blood (not recorded which). The receptor source for this set is a woman between 50 and 59 years old who had recovered from COVID-19.

This clone was seen a few times. This sequence joins TRBV28 and TRBJ1-6; 8 nucleotides agree with TRBD1. This CDR3 region has 16 residues. After removal of 6 bases from V and 6 bases from J, the junction contained 10 bases not matched to a gene. Germline V gene lookup returns CDR1 MDHEN and CDR2 SYDVKM. CDR3 protein: CASRPDRGQGNSPLHF. CDR3 DNA sequence: TGTGCCAGCAGACCCGACAGGGGCCAGGGTAATTCACCCCTCCACTTT.

The chain combines TRBV7-2 with TRBJ2-3; tentatively, D is TRBD1 (6 bases). The CDR3 has 13 residues. Germline V CDR1 and CDR2: SGHTA, FQGNSA. Trimming removed 5 bases from V and 2 bases from J, with 8 bases in between. The CDR3 sequence is CASSGDNTDTQYF. In DNA form, the CDR3 reads TGTGCCAGCAGCGGGGACAACACAGATACGCAGTATTTT. The variable domain in full, completed from reference TRBV7-2 and TRBJ2-3, reads GAGVSQSPSNKVTEKGKDVELRCDPISGHTALYWYRQSLGQGLEFLIYFQGNSAPDKSGLPSDRFSAERTGGSVSTLTIQRTQQEDSAVYLCASSGDNTDTQYFGPGTRLTVL.

This clone was found many times. The V call is TRBV10-3, the J call TRBJ2-1; 15 bases are shared with TRBD2. V was pared by 0 bases and J by 9 bases, with 6 bases of the junction left unmatched. CDR3 length equals 17 residues. Looked up from germline, CDR1 is ENHRY and CDR2 is SYGVKD. Written as DNA, the CDR3 is TGTGCCATCAGTGAGTCGGGGACTAGCGGGAGGCGTGGTGAGCAGTTCTTC. Protein: CAISESGTSGRRGEQFF.

Note on this clone: A read error may produce the germline difference seen at one junction end. DNA for the CDR3: TGTGCCAGCAGCTTGGGGTCGGGAGGGCCTCTATTC. This translates into CASSLGSGGPLF. The V gene is TRBV5-6, the J gene TRBJ2-7; 8 nucleotides line up with TRBD2. The CDR3 consists of 12 residues. Germline-derived CDR1 and CDR2 are SGHDT and YYEEEE. The full variable domain, its missing parts supplied by reference TRBV5-6 and TRBJ2-7, is DAGVTQSPTHLIKTRGQQVTLRCSPKSGHDTVSWYQQALGQGPQFIFQYYEEEERQRGNFPDRFSGHQFPNYSSELNVNALLLGDSALYLCASSLGSGGPLFGPGTRLTVT.

The genes are TRBV6-5 and TRBJ2-7, with 10 bases lining up with TRBD2. This CDR3 is built from 15 residues. Germline lookup yields CDR1 MNHEY and CDR2 SVGAGI. V trimming: 5 bases; J trimming: 4 bases; junction bases outside the gene matches: 8. This CDR3 reads CASSLAGDGPYEQYF. The CDR3 DNA reads as TGTGCCAGCAGTCTAGCGGGAGACGGCCCTTACGAGCAGTACTTC.

The chain links TRBV19 to TRBJ2-3; D might be TRBD1 (6 bases). This CDR3 has 14 amino acids. Germline V CDR1 and CDR2: LNHDA, SQIVND (reference sequence). V was cut by 3 bases and J by 7 bases, with 14 bases left in between. CDR3 nucleotides: TGTGCCAGTAGTATCCAGGGGCCCACTAATACGCAGTATTTT. Translating it yields CASSIQGPTNTQYF. Combining the CDR3 with reference TRBV19 and TRBJ2-3 gives the whole variable domain DGGITQSPKYLFRKEGQNVTLSCEQNLNHDAMYWYRQDPGQGLRLIYYSQIVNDFQKGDIAEGYSVSREKKESFPLTVTSAQKNPTAFYLCASSIQGPTNTQYFGPGTRLTVL.

V and J are TRBV6-6 and TRBJ1-2; possibly TRBD1 for D (5 bases). Per germline, CDR1 MNHNY and CDR2 SVGAGI (reference sequence). The CDR3 is made up of 12 amino acids. V shed 11 bases and J shed 3 bases, with 13 bases lying between them. CDR3 sequence (DNA): TGTGCCTCAGCCGAAGGGGACTATGGCTACACCTTC. Translated: CASAEGDYGYTF.

CDR3: CASSQGWVSYEQYF. In DNA form, the CDR3 reads TGTGCCAGCAGCCAGGGGTGGGTTTCCTACGAGCAGTACTTC. This rearrangement joins TRBV9 to TRBJ2-7; a possible D gene is TRBD1 (6 bases). V lost 4 bases and J lost 1, with 12 bases in between. In germline, CDR1 is SGDLS, CDR2 YYNGEE. There are 14 residues in the CDR3.

This chain links TRBV11-2 with TRBJ2-1; the match to TRBD2 covers 8 bases. Germline lookup yields CDR1 SGHAT and CDR2 FQNNGV. The CDR3 is 17 amino acids. Germline trimming cut 5 bases from V and 5 bases from J; bases unmatched to any gene: 14. CDR3 coding DNA: TGTGCCAGCAGCCCGGGAGGGGAGCGCGGGGAGCACAATGAGCAGTTCTTC. Its protein is CASSPGGERGEHNEQFF.

This chain connects TRBV9 to TRBJ2-2, with TRBD2 matching 7 bases. This CDR3 has 15 amino acids. Germline CDR1 is SGDLS and CDR2 is YYNGEE. V shed 2 bases, J shed 6 bases, and the junction held 7 bases outside the gene matches. The CDR3 sequence: CASSVTGGRPGELFF. The CDR3 nucleotides read TGTGCCAGCAGCGTGACCGGGGGGAGGCCCGGGGAGCTGTTTTTT.

This sequence joins TRBV30 and TRBJ2-7; 7 nucleotides match TRBD1. This CDR3 is 11 amino acids long. Trimming took 5 bases from V and 2 from J; bases not matched to a gene: 0. Per germline, CDR1 GTSNPN and CDR2 SVGIG (reference sequence). CDR3 coding DNA: TGTGCCTGGGGGACAGCCTACGAGCAGTACTTC. The encoded protein is CAWGTAYEQYF.

The chain carries TRBV2 and TRBJ2-1; 10 nucleotides line up with TRBD2. This CDR3 is built from 15 residues. Germline V lookup: CDR1 SNHLY, CDR2 FYNNEI. Losses at the gene ends were 6 bases for V and 7 bases for J; bases not matched to a gene: 9. The CDR3 region is CASRQGLARKNEQFF. In DNA, the CDR3 is TGTGCCAGCAGGCAGGGACTAGCGAGGAAGAATGAGCAGTTCTTC.

This rearrangement joins TRBV28 to TRBJ1-5; D possibly corresponds to TRBD1 (6 bases). Germline V gives CDR1 MDHEN, CDR2 SYDVKM. The CDR3 has 16 amino acids. Trimming cost V 3 bases and J 3 bases, with 15 bases left between them. CDR3 sequence reads: CASSFWGGAVNQPQHF. Written as DNA, the CDR3 is TGTGCCAGCAGTTTCTGGGGGGGCGCGGTCAATCAGCCCCAGCATTTT.

This chain connects TRBV24-1 to TRBJ2-1, with 8 bases matching TRBD1. V lost 2 bases and J lost 8; bases outside the gene matches: 7. The CDR3 length is 15 residues. The germline V gene has CDR1 KGHDR and CDR2 SFDVKD. CDR3 nucleotides: TGTGCCACCAGTGATTCTCAGGGGGCGAAGGATGAGCAGTTCTTC. Translation: CATSDSQGAKDEQFF.